This TCR beta chain was profiled in a study of identical twins. The authors used template switching to add a universal primer site and gave cDNA unique molecular identifiers. TCRdb called the 5' RACE reads again in MiXCR, with one record for every CDR3 protein. Of 260,000 or so distinct CDR3 sequences listed, 7.5% are singletons. This clonotype was picked up many times. The germline gives CDR1 SQVTM, CDR2 ANQGSEA. CDR3 length: 16 amino acids. J gave up 2 bases and V 0 bases, and 9 bases lay outside the gene matches. The same sample was also studied in work on yellow fever vaccine responses in identical twins.

The sequence was collected from a woman between 18 and 29 years old in good health. The rearrangement links TRBV29-1 to TRBJ1-1; 7 nucleotides align to TRBD1. Sequenced sample: CD8+ T cells sorted from blood. The chain's CDR3 is CSVEDWYTGANTEAFF. The DNA for the CDR3 is TGCAGCGTTGAAGATTGGTATACAGGGGCTAACACTGAAGCTTTCTTT.